This TCR beta chain appears in the sequencing data of a study of T cell responses to AZD1222 COVID-19 vaccine. This clone was found once. The CDR3 sequence is 12 residues long. The V gene lost 5 bases and the J gene lost 10 bases, with 12 bases spanning the gap. Germline V gives CDR1 SGHAT, CDR2 FQNNGV. Using immunoSEQ multiplex PCR, the repertoire was profiled, and TCRdb retains in-frame clones only, with some absent. The sample yields over 150,000 clones, 70% to 90% seen once. The sequenced sample was peripheral blood, obtained 28 days after the second AZD1222 dose. The clonotype comes from an adult who received the AZD1222 COVID-19 vaccine. J is TRBJ2-1 and V is TRBV11-2; D gene uncertain. The CDR3 bases are TGTGCCAGCAGCCCCCCTCCGCGAGAGCAGTTCTTC. This gives the protein CASSPPPREQFF.